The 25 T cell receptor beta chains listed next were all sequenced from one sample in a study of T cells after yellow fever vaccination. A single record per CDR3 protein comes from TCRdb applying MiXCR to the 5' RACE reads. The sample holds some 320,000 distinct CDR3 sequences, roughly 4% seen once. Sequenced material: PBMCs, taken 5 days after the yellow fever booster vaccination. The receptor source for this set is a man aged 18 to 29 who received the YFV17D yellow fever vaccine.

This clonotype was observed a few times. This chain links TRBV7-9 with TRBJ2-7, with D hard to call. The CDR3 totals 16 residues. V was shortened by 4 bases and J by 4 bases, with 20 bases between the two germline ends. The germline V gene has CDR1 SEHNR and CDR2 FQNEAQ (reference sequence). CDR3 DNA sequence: TGTGCCAGCAGCTCTCTCAGTCTGGGGAAAGAGTACGAGCAGTACTTC. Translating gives CASSSLSLGKEYEQYF.

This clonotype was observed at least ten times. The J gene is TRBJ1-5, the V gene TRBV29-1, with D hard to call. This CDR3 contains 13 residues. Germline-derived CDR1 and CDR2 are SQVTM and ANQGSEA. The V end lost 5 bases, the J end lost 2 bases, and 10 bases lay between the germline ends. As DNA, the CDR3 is TGCAGCGTTCTCGAACATGGCAATCAGCCCCAGCATTTT. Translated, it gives CSVLEHGNQPQHF.

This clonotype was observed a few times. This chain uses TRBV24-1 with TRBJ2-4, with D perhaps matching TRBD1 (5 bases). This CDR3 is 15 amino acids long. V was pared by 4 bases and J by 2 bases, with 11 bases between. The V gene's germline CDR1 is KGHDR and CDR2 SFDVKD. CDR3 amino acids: CATSDSGSPKNIQYF. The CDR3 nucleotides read TGTGCCACCAGTGACTCAGGGTCCCCCAAAAACATTCAGTACTTC.

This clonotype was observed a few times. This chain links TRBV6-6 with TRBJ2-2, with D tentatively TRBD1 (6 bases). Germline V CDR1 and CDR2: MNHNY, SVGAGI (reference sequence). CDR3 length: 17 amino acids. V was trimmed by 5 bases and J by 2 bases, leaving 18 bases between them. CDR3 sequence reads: CASSLPHGTRNTGELFF. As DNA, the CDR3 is TGTGCCAGCAGTCTTCCTCACGGGACACGAAACACCGGGGAGCTGTTTTTT.

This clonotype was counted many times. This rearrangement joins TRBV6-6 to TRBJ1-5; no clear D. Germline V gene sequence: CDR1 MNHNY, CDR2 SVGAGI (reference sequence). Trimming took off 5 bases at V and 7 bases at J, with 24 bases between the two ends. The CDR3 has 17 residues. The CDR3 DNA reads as TGTGCCAGCAGTACCGGACTGGCGCCGGATACGGGGCAGCCCCAGCATTTT. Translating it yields CASSTGLAPDTGQPQHF.

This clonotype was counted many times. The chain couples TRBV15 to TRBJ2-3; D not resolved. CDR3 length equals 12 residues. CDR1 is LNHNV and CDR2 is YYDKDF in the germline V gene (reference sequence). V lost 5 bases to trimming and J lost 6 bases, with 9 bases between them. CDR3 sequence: CATSPSVDTQYF. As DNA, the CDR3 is TGTGCCACCAGCCCTTCGGTGGATACGCAGTATTTT.

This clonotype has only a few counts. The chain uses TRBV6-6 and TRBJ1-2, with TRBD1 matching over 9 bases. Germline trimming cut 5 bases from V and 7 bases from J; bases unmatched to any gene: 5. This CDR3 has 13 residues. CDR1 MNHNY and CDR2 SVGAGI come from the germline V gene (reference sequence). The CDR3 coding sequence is TGTGCCAGCAGTAACCAACAGGGGGCTGGCTACACCTTC. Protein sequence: CASSNQQGAGYTF.

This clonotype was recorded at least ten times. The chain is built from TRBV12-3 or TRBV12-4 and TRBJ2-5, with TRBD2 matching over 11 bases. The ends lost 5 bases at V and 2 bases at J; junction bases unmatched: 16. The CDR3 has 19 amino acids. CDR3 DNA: TGTGCCAGCAGTCGACCAACCGATCTAGCGGGGGGTAGTCAAGAGACCCAGTACTTC. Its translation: CASSRPTDLAGGSQETQYF.

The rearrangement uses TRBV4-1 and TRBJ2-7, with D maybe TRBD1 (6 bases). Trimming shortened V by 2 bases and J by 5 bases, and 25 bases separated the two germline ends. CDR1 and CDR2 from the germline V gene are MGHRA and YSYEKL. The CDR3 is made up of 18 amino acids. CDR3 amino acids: CASSQPGTTSFGDHEQYF. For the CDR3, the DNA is TGCGCCAGCAGCCAACCCGGGACAACCTCGTTCGGAGACCACGAGCAGTACTTC.

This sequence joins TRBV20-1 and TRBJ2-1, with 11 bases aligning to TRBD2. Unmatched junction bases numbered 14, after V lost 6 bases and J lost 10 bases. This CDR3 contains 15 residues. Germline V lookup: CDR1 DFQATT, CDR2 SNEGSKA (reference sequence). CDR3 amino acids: CSAPKTSGASGEQFF. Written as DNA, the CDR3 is TGCAGTGCCCCAAAGACTAGCGGGGCCTCTGGGGAGCAGTTCTTC.

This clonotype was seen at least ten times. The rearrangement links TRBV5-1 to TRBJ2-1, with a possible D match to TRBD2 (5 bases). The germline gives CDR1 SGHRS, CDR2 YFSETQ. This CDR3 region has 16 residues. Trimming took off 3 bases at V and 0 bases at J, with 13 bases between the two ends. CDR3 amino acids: CASSSFGESSYNEQFF. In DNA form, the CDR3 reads TGCGCCAGCAGCTCCTTCGGGGAGAGCTCCTACAATGAGCAGTTCTTC.

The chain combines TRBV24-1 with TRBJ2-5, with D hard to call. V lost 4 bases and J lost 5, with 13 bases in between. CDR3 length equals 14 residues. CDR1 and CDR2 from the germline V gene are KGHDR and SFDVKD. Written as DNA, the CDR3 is TGTGCCACCAGTGACTTCCATATCGGGGAGACCCAGTACTTC. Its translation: CATSDFHIGETQYF.

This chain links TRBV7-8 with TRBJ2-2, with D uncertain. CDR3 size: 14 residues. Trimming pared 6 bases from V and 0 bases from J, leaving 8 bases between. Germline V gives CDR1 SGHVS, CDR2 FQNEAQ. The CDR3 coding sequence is TGTGCCAGCAGTCCACCCTCGAACACCGGGGAGCTGTTTTTT. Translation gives CASSPPSNTGELFF.

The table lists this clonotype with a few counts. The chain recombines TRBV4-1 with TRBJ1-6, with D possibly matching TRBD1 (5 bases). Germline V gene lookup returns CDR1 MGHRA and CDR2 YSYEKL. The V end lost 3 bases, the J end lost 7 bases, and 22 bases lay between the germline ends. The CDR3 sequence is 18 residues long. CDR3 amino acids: CASSHIQGRGGENSPLHF. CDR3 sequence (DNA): TGCGCCAGCAGCCATATCCAAGGGAGGGGCGGGGAAAATTCACCCCTCCACTTT.

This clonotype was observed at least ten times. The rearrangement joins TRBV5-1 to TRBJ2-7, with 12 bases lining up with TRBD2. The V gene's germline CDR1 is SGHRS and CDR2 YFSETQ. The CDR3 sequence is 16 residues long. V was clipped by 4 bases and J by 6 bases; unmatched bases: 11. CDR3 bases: TGCGCCAGCAGCGAGAGGGCTAGCGGGGGGGCCTTCGAGCAGTACTTC. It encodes CASSERASGGAFEQYF.

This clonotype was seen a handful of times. As DNA, the CDR3 is TGCGCCAGCAGCCCCCGGGACTCCTACTCCTACAATGAGCAGTTCTTC. The encoded protein is CASSPRDSYSYNEQFF. The chain carries TRBV5-1 and TRBJ2-1; tentatively, D is TRBD2 (6 bases). This CDR3 is built from 16 residues. The V gene lost 4 bases and the J gene lost 0 bases, with 14 bases spanning the gap. Per germline, CDR1 SGHRS and CDR2 YFSETQ.

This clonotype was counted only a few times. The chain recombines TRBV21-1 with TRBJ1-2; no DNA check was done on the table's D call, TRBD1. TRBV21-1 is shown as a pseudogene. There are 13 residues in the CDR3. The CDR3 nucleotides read TGTGCCAGCAACGACAGGGCTGTCTATGGCTACACCTTC. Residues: CASNDRAVYGYTF.

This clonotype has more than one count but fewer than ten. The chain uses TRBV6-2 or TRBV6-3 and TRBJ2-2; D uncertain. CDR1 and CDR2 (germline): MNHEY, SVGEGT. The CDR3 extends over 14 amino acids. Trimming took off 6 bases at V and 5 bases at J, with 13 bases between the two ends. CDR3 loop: CASSTRRPTGELFF. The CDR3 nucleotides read TGTGCCAGCAGCACCCGGCGACCAACCGGGGAGCTGTTTTTT.

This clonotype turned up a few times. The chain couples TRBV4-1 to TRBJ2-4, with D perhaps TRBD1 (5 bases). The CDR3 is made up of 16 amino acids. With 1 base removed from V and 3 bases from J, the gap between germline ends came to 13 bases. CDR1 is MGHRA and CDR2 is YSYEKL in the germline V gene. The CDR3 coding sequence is TGCGCCAGCAGCCAAGTAGGGGTTGGTTTCAAAAACATTCAGTACTTC. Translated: CASSQVGVGFKNIQYF.

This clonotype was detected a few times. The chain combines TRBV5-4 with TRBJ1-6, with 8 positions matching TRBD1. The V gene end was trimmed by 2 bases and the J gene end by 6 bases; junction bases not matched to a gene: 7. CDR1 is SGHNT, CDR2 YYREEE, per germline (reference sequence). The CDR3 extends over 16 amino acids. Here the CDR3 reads CASSFQGAQLNSPLHF. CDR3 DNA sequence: TGTGCCAGCAGCTTCCAGGGGGCGCAGCTTAATTCACCCCTCCACTTT. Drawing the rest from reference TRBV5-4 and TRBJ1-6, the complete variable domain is ETGVTQSPTHLIKTRGQQVTLRCSSQSGHNTVSWYQQALGQGPQFIFQYYREEENGRGNFPPRFSGLQFPNYSSELNVNALELDDSALYLCASSFQGAQLNSPLHFGNGTRLTVT.

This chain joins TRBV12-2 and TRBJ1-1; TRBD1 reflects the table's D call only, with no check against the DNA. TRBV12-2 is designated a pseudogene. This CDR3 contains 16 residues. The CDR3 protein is CASRLTGSLMNTEAFF. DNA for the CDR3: TGTGCAAGTCGCCTGACAGGGAGTCTCATGAACACTGAAGCTTTCTTT.

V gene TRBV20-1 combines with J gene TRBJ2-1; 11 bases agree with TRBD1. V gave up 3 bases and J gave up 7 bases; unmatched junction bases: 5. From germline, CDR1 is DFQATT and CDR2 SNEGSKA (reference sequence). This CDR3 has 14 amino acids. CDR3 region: CSARWDRGSNEQFF. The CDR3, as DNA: TGCAGTGCTAGGTGGGACAGGGGGTCGAATGAGCAGTTCTTC.

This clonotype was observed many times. The CDR3 here is CASSFSGQGNTEAFF. CDR3 bases: TGTGCCAGCAGTTTCTCCGGACAGGGGAACACTGAAGCTTTCTTT. The chain has TRBV6-5 and TRBJ1-1, with 8 positions matching TRBD1. CDR1 is MNHEY, CDR2 SVGAGI, per germline. The V segment lost 4 bases and the J segment 1 base; nucleotides outside the gene matches: 5. This CDR3 spans 15 amino acids.

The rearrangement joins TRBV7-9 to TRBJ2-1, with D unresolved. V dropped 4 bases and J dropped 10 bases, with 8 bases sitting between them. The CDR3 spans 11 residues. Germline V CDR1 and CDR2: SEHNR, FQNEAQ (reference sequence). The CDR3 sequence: CASSSGDEQFF. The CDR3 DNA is TGTGCCAGCAGCTCTGGTGACGAGCAGTTCTTC.

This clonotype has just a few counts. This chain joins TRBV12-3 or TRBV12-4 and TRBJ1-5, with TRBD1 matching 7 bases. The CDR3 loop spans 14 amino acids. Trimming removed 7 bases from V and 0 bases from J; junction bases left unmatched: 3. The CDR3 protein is CASTRTGSNQPQHF. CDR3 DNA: TGTGCCAGCACCCGGACAGGTAGCAATCAGCCCCAGCATTTT.